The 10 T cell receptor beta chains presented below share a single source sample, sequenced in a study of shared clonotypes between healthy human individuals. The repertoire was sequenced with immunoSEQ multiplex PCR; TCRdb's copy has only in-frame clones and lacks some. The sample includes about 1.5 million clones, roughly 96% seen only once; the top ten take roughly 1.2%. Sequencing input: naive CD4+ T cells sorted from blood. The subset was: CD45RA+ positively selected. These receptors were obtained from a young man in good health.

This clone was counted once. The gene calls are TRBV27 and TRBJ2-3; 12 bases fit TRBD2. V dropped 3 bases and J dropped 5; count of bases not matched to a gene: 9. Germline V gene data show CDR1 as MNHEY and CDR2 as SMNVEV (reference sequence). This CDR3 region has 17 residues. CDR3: CASSFLAGGPLRDTQYF. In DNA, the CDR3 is TGTGCCAGCAGTTTCCTAGCGGGAGGGCCTCTTAGAGATACGCAGTATTTT.

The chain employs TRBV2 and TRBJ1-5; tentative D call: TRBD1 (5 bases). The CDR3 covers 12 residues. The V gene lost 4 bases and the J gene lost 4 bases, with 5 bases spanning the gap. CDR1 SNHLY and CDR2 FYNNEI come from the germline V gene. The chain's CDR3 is CASSAGNQPQHF. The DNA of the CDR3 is TGTGCCAGCAGTGCAGGGAATCAGCCCCAGCATTTT. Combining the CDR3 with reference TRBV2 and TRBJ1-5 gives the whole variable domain EPEVTQTPSHQVTQMGQEVILRCVPISNHLYFYWYRQILGQKVEFLVSFYNNEISEKSEIFDDQFSVERPDGSNFTLKIRSTKLEDSAMYFCASSAGNQPQHFGDGTRLSIL.

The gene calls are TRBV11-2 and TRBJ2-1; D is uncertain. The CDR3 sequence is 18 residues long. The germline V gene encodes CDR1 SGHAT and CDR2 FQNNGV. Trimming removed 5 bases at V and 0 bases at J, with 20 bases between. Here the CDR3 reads CASSTPLKETASYNEQFF. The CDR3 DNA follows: TGTGCCAGCAGCACCCCGCTTAAGGAGACCGCCTCCTACAATGAGCAGTTCTTC.

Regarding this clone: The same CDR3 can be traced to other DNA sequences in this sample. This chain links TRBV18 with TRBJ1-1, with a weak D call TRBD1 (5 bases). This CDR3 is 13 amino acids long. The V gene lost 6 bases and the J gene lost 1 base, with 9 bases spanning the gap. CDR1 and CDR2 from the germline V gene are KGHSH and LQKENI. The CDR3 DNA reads TGTGCCAGCTCGAGGCAGGGGAACACTGAAGCTTTCTTT. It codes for CASSRQGNTEAFF.

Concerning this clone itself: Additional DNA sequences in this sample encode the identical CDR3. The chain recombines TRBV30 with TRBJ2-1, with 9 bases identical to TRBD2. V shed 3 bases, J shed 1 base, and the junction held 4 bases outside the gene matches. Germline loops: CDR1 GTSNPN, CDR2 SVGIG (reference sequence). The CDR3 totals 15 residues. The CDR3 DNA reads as TGTGCCTGGAGCTTTAGCGGGAGTTCCTACAATGAGCAGTTCTTC. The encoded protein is CAWSFSGSSYNEQFF. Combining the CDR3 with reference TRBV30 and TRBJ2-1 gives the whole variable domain SQTIHQWPATLVQPVGSPLSLECTVEGTSNPNLYWYRQAAGRGLQLLFYSVGIGQISSEVPQNLSASRPQDRQFILSSKKLLLSDSGFYLCAWSFSGSSYNEQFFGPGTRLTVL.

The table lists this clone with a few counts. The CDR3 DNA follows: TGTGCCACCACCACCGGGGACAGGGGAAGAGATACGCAGTATTTT. It translates to CATTTGDRGRDTQYF. The chain has TRBV15 and TRBJ2-3; the match to TRBD1 covers 10 bases. Germline assignment: CDR1 LNHNV and CDR2 YYDKDF (reference sequence). This CDR3 is built from 15 residues. The ends lost 7 bases at V and 5 bases at J; junction bases unmatched: 9.

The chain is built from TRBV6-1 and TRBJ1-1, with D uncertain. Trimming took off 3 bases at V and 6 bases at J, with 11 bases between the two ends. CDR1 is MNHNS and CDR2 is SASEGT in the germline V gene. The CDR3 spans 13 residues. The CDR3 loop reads CASSDYGISEAFF. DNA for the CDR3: TGTGCCAGCAGTGATTATGGGATCTCTGAAGCTTTCTTT.

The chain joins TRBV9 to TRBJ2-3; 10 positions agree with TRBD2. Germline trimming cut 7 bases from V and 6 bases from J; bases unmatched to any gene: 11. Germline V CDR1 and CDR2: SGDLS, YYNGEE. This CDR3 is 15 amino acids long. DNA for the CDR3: TGTGCCAGCGGCATAAGCGGGAGGGCCTATGATACGCAGTATTTT. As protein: CASGISGRAYDTQYF.

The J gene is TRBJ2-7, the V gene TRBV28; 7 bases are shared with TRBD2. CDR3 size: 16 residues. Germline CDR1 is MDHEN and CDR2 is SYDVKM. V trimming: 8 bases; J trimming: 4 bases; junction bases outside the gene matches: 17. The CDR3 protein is CASHTRSAPRGYEQYF. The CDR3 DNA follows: TGTGCCAGCCACACAAGAAGTGCCCCGCGGGGGTACGAGCAGTACTTC.

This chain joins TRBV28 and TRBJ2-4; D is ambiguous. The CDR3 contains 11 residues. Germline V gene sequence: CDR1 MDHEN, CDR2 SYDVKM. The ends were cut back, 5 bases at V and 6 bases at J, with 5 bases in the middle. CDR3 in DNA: TGTGCCAGCAGTCCTGGAAACATTCAGTACTTC. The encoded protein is CASSPGNIQYF. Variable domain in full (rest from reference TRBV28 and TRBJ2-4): DVKVTQSSRYLVKRTGEKVFLECVQDMDHENMFWYRQDPGLGLRLIYFSYDVKMKEKGDIPEGYSVSREKKERFSLILESASTNQTSMYLCASSPGNIQYFGAGTRLSVL.